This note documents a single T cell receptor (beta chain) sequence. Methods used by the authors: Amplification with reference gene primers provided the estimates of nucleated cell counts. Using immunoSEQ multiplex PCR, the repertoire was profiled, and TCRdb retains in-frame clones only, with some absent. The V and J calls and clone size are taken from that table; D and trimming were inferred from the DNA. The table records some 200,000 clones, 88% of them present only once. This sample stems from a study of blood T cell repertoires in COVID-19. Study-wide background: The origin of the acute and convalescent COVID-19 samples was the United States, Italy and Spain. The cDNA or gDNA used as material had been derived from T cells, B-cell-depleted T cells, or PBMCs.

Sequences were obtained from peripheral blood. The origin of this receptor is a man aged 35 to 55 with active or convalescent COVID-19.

This chain's CDR3 is CASSFSRNTEAFF. CDR3 coding DNA: TGTGCCAGCAGTTTTTCCCGGAACACTGAAGCTTTCTTT. The chain couples TRBV12-3 or TRBV12-4 to TRBJ1-1; D gene uncertain. The ends were cut back, 3 bases at V and 1 base at J, with 6 bases in the middle. This CDR3 comprises 13 residues.